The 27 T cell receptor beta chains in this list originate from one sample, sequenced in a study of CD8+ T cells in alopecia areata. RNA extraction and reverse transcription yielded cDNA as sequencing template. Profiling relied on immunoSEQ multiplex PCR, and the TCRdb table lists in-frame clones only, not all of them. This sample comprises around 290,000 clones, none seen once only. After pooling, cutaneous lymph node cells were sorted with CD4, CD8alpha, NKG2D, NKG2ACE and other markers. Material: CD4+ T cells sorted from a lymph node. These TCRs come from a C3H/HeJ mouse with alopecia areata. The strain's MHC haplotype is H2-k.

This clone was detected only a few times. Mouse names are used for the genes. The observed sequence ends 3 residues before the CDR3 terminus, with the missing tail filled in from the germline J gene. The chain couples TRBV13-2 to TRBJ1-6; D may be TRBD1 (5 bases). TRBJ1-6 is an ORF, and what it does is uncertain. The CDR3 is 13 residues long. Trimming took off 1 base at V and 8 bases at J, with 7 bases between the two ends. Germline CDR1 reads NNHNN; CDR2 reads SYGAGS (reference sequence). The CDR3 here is CASGDQGYSPLYF. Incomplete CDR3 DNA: TGTGCCAGCGGTGATCAGGGTTATTCGCCC.

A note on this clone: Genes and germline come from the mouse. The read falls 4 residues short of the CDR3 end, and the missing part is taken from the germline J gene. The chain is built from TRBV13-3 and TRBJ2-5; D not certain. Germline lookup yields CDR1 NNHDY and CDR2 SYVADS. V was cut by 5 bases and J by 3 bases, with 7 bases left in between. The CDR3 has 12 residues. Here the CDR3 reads CASRSQQDTQYF. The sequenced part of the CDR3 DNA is TGTGCCAGCAGATCACAGCAAGAC.

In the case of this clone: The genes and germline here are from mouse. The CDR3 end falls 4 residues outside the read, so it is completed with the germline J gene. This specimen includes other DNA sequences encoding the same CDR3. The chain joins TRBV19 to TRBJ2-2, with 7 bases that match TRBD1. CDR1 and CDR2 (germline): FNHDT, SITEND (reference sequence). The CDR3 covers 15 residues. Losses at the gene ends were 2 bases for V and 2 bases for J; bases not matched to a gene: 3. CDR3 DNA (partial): TGTGCCAGCAGTATTCCCAGGGGGAACACCGGG. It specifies CASSIPRGNTG. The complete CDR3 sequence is CASSIPRGNTGQLYF. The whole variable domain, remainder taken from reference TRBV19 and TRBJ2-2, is GGIITQTPKFLIGQEGQKLTLKCQQNFNHDTMYWYRQDSGKGLRLIYYSITENDLQKGDLSEGYDASREKKSSFSLTVTSAQKNEMAVFLCASSIPRGNTGQLYFGEGSKLTVL.

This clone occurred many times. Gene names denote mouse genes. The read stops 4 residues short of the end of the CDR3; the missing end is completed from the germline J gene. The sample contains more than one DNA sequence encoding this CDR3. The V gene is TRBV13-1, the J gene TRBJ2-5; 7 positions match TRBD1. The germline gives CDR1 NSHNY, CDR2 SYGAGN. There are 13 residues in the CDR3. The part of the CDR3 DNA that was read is TGTGCCAGCAGTGGACAGGGAAAGGAC. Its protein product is CASSGQGKD. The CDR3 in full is CASSGQGKDTQYF.

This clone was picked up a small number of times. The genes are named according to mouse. This chain's CDR3 is CASSGRTVQDTQYF. The sequenced CDR3 bases are TGTGCCAGCAGTGGTCGGACAGTCCAAGAC. The chain uses TRBV13-1 and TRBJ2-5, with a weak D call TRBD1 (6 bases). The read ends 4 residues before the CDR3 terminus; that terminus is restored from the germline J gene. CDR1 NSHNY and CDR2 SYGAGN come from the germline V gene. The CDR3 runs 14 residues. Trimming took 3 bases from V and 2 from J, leaving 10 bases between them.

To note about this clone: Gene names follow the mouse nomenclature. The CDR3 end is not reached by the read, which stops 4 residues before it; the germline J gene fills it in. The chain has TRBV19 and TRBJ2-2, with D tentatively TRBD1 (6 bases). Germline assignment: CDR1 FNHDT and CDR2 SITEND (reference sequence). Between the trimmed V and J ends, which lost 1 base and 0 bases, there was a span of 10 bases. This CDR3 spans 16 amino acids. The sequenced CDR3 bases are TGTGCCAGCAGTATACGGGACATCCCAAACACCGGG. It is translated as CASSIRDIPNTG. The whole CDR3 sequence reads CASSIRDIPNTGQLYF.

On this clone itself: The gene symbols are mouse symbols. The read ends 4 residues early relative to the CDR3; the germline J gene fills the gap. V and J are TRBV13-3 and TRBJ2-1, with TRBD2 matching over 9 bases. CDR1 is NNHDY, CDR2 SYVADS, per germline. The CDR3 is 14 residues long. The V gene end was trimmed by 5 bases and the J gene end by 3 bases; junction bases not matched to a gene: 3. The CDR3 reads CASRIGGAYAEQFF. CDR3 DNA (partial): TGTGCCAGCAGGATTGGGGGGGCCTATGCT.

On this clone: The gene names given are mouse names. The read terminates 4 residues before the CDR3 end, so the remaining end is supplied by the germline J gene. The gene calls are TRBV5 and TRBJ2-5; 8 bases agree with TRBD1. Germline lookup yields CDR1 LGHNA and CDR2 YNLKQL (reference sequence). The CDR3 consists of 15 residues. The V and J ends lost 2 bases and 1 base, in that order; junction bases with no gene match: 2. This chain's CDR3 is CASSQQTGDQDTQYF. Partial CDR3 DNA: TGTGCCAGCAGCCAACAGACAGGGGACCAAGAC.

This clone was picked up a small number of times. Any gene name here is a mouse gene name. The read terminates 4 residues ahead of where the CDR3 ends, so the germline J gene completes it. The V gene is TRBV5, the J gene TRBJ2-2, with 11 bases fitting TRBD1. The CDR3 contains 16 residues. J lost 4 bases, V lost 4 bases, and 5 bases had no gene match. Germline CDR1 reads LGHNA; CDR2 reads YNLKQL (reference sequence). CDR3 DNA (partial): TGTGCCAGCAGCCCCGGACAGGGGGCGCCCACCGGG. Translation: CASSPGQGAPTG. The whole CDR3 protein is CASSPGQGAPTGQLYF.

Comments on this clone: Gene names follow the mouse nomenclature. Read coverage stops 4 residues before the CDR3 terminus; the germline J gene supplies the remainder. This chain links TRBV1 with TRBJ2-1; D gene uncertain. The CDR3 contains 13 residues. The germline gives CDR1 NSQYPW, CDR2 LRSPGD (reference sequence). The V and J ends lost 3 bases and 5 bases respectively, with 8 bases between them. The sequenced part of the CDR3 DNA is TGCACCTGCAGTGCCAACAGAAATGCT. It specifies CTCSANRNA. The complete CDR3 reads CTCSANRNAEQFF.

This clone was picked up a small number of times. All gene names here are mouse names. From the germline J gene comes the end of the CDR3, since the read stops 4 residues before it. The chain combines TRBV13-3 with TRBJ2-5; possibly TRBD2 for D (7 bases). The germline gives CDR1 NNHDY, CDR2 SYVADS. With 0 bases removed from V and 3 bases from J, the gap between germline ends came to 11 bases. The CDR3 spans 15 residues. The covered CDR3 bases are TGTGCCAGCAGTGATGATTGGGGGGCTCAAGAC. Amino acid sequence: CASSDDWGAQD. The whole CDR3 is CASSDDWGAQDTQYF.

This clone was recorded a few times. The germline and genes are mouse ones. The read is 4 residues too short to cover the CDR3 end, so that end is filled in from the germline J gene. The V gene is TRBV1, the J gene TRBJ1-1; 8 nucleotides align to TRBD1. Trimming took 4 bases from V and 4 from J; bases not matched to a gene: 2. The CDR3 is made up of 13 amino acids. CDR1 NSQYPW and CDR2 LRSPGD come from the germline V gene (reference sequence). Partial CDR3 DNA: TGCACCTGCAGTGGGACAGGGTTCACA. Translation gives CTCSGTGFT. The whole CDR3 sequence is CTCSGTGFTEVFF.

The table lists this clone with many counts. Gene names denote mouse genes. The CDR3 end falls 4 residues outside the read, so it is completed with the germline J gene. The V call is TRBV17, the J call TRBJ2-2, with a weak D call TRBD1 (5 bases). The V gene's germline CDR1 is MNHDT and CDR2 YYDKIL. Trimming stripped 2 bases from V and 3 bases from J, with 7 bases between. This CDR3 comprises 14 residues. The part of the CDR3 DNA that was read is TGTGCTAGCAGTAGACAGGGATACACCGGG. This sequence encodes CASSRQGYTG. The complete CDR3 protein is CASSRQGYTGQLYF.

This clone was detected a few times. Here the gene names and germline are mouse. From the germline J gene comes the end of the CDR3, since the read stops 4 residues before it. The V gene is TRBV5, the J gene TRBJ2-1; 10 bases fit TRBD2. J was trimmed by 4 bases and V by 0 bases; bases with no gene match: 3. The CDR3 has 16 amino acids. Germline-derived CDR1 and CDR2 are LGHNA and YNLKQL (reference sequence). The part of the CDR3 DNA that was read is TGTGCCAGCAGCCAAGAGACTGGGGGGAAGTATGCT. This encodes CASSQETGGKYA. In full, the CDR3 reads CASSQETGGKYAEQFF.

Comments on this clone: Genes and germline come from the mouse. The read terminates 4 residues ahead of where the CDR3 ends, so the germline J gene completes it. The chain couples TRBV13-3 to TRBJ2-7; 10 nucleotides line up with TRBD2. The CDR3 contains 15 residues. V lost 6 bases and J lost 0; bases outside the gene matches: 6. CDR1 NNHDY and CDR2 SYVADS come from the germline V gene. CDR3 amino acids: CASTRTGGVSYEQYF. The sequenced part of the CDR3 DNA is TGTGCCAGCACCCGCACTGGGGGGGTCTCCTAT.

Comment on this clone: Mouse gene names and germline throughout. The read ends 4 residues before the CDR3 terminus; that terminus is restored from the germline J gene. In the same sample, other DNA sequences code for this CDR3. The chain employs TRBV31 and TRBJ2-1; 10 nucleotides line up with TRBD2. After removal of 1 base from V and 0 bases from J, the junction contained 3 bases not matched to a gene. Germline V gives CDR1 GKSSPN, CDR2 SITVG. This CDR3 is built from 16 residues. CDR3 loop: CAWSPRLGGNYAEQFF. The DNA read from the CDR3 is TGTGCCTGGAGTCCCCGACTGGGGGGTAACTATGCT.

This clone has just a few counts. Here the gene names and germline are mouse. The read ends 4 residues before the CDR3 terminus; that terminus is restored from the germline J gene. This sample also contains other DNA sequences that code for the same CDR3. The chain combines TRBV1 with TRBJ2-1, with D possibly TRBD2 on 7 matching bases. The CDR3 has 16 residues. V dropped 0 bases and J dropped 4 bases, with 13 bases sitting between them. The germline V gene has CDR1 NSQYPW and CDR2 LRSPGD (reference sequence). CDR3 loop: CTCSADGRGGYAEQFF. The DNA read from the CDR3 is TGCACCTGCAGTGCAGATGGGAGGGGGGGGTATGCT.

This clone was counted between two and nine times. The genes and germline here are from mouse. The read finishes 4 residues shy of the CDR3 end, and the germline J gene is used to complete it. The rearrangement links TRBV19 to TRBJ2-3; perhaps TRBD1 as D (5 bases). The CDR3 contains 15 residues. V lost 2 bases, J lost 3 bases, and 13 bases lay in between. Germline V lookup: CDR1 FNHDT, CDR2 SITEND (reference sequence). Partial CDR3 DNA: TGTGCCAGCAGTATCACTTCCAGGGCGGCAGAA. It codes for CASSITSRAAE. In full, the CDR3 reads CASSITSRAAETLYF.

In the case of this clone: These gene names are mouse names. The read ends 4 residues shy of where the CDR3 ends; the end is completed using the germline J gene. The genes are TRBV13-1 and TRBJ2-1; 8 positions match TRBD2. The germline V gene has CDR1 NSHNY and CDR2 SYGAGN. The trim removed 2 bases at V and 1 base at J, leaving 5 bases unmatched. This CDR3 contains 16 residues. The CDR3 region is CASSENPGGNYAEQFF. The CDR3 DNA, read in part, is TGTGCCAGCAGTGAGAACCCTGGGGGGAACTATGCT.

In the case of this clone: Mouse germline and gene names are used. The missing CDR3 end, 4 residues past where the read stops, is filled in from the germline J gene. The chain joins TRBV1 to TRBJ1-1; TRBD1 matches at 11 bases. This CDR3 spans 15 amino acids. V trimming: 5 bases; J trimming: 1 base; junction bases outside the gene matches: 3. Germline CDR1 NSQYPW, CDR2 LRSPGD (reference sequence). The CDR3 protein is CTCSRDRGRNTEVFF. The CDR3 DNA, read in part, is TGCACCTGCAGTCGGGACAGGGGGAGAAACACA.

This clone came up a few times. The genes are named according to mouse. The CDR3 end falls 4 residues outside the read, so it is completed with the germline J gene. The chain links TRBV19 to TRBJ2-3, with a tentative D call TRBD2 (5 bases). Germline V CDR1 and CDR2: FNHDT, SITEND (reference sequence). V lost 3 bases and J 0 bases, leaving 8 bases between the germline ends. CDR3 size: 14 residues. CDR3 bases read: TGTGCCAGCAGTACCCTGGGTAGTGCAGAA. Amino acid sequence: CASSTLGSAE. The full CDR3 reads CASSTLGSAETLYF.

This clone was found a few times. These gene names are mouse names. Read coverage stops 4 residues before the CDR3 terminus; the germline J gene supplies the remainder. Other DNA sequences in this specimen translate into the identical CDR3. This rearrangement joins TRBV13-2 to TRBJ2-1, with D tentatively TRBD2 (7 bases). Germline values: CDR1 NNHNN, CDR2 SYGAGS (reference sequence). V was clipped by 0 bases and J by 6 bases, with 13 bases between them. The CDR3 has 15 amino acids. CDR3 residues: CASGDARGAGAEQFF. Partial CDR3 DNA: TGTGCCAGCGGTGATGCGCGGGGGGCGGGTGCT.

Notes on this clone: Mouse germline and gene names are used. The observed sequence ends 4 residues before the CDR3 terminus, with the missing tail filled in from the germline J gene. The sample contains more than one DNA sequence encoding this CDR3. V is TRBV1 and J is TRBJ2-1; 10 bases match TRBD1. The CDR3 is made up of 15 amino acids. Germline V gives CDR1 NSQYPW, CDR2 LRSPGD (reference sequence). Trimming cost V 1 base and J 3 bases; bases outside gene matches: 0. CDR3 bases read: TGCACCTGCAGTGCAGGGGACAGGGGCTATGCT. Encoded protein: CTCSAGDRGYA. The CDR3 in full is CTCSAGDRGYAEQFF.

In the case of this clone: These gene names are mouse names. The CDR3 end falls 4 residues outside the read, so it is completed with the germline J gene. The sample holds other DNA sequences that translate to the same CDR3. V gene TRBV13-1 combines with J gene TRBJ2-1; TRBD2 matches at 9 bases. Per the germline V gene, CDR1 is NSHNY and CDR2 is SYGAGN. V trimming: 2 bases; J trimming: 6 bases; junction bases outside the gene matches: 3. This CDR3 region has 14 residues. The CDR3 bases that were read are TGTGCCAGCAGTGACTTGGGGGGGCCTGCT. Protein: CASSDLGGPA. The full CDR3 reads CASSDLGGPAEQFF.

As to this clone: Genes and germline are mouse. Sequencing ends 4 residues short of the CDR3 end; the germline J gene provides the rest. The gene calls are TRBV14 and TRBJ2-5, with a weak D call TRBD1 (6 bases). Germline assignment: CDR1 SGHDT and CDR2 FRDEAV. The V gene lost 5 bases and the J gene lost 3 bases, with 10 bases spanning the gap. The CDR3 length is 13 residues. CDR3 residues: CASRRTEQDTQYF. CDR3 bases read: TGTGCCAGCAGACGGACAGAACAAGAC.

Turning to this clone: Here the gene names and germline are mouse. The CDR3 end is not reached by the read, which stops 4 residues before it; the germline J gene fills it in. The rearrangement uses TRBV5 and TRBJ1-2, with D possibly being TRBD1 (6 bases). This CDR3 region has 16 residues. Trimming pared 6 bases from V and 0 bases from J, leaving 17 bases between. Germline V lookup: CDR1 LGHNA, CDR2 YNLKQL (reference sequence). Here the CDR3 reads CASSLVPGQSNSDYTF. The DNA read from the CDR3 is TGTGCCAGCAGTCTTGTCCCGGGACAATCAAACTCC.

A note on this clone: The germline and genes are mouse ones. The CDR3 is CASSGTVTEVFF. The part of the CDR3 DNA that was read is TGTGCCAGCAGTGGGACTGTCACA. The V and J genes are TRBV13-3 and TRBJ1-1; no reliable D call. The CDR3 is cut off 4 residues early in the read; its end comes from the germline J gene. CDR1 is NNHDY and CDR2 is SYVADS in the germline V gene. V was trimmed by 3 bases and J by 4 bases, leaving 7 bases between them. The CDR3 spans 12 residues.